Below are 15 T cell receptor beta chains sequenced from a single sample in a study of cytotoxic CD8 clonotypes in ibrutinib-treated CLL. Assay: immunoSEQ multiplex PCR; the TCRdb copy retains only in-frame clones and omits some. The sample lists around 40,000 clones, about 70% occurring once. The sample in question was PBMCs, obtained at disease progression, from a patient treated with ibrutinib. The receptor set was obtained from a human donor with chronic lymphocytic leukemia.

The chain is built from TRBV14 and TRBJ1-2; no reliable D call. The CDR3 length is 13 residues. V lost 0 bases and J lost 4, with 6 bases in between. Germline V gene sequence: CDR1 SGHDN, CDR2 FVKESK. CDR3 sequence reads: CASSQDPSYGYTF. The CDR3 region has the DNA TGTGCCAGCAGCCAAGACCCCAGCTATGGCTACACCTTC.

The V call is TRBV9, the J call TRBJ2-1; D possibly matches TRBD1 or TRBD2 (6 bases each). The V end was cut by 0 bases, the J end by 3 bases, with 10 bases between. Looked up from germline, CDR1 is SGDLS and CDR2 is YYNGEE. The CDR3 consists of 15 residues. The CDR3 DNA follows: TGTGCCAGCAGCGTAGGAGGGGGGATCTACAATGAGCAGTTCTTC. It yields the protein CASSVGGGIYNEQFF.

The CDR3, as DNA: TGTGCCAGCTCCCCGGGACACACGAACACTGAAGCTTTCTTT. Translation gives CASSPGHTNTEAFF. The chain links TRBV18 to TRBJ1-1; D is perhaps TRBD1 (6 bases). Germline V lookup: CDR1 KGHSH, CDR2 LQKENI. The CDR3 extends over 14 amino acids. V was trimmed by 6 bases and J by 1 base, leaving 12 bases between them.

V gene TRBV19 combines with J gene TRBJ2-7; TRBD2 agrees at 8 bases. CDR3 length equals 15 residues. V was clipped by 5 bases and J by 2 bases; unmatched bases: 8. In germline, CDR1 is LNHDA, CDR2 SQIVND (reference sequence). The DNA of the CDR3 is TGTGCCAGTAGTCTGGGGGGAGCGGGAGCCTACGAGCAGTACTTC. This sequence encodes CASSLGGAGAYEQYF.

A few counts support this clone. This chain connects TRBV11-3 to TRBJ2-2; no reliable D call. This CDR3 contains 11 residues. The germline V gene has CDR1 SGHNT and CDR2 YENEEA. Trimming shortened V by 8 bases and J by 7 bases, and 8 bases separated the two germline ends. CDR3 residues: CASEKGGELFF. The CDR3 coding sequence is TGTGCCAGCGAAAAGGGCGGGGAGCTGTTTTTT.

The table lists this clone with a count of one. V and J are TRBV4-1 and TRBJ2-4; 10 bases agree with TRBD2. Germline V gene data show CDR1 as MGHRA and CDR2 as YSYEKL. The CDR3 runs 17 residues. V trimming: 1 base; J trimming: 5 bases; junction bases outside the gene matches: 8. The CDR3 is CASSQGQSGGAQNIQYF. Here the CDR3 DNA reads TGCGCCAGCAGCCAAGGACAAAGCGGGGGGGCCCAAAACATTCAGTACTTC.

The V call is TRBV27, the J call TRBJ2-2, with 8 bases matching TRBD2. With V trimmed by 6 bases and J by 7 bases, 7 bases remained unmatched. There are 14 residues in the CDR3. Germline-derived CDR1 and CDR2 are MNHEY and SMNVEV (reference sequence). The CDR3 region has the DNA TGTGCCAGCAGGGGTAGCGGGATTGGCGGGGAGCTGTTTTTT. Residues: CASRGSGIGGELFF.

This clone was seen only a few times. The DNA for the CDR3 is TGTGCCAGCTCACCACCAGCAGGCGGAGAGACCCAGTACTTC. It specifies CASSPPAGGETQYF. V and J are TRBV18 and TRBJ2-5; unclear D gene. Germline assignment: CDR1 KGHSH and CDR2 LQKENI. There are 14 residues in the CDR3. Deletions cut 0 bases from V and 4 bases from J, with 9 bases between.

This chain links TRBV6-5 with TRBJ2-5; a weak D match, TRBD2 (5 bases). CDR3 length: 14 residues. CDR1 is MNHEY and CDR2 is SVGAGI in the germline V gene. V lost 2 bases to trimming and J lost 5 bases, with 12 bases between them. This chain's CDR3 is CASSYGRGGETQYF. The CDR3 bases are TGTGCCAGCAGTTACGGCCGCGGCGGGGAGACCCAGTACTTC.

Only one count was recorded for this clone. J is TRBJ2-1 and V is TRBV5-1; no reliable D call. The CDR3 covers 15 residues. Germline CDR1 SGHRS, CDR2 YFSETQ. V was clipped by 5 bases and J by 0 bases, with 12 bases between them. The CDR3: CASRVDISSYNEQFF. CDR3 nucleotides: TGCGCCAGCAGAGTTGATATAAGCTCCTACAATGAGCAGTTCTTC.

The V gene is TRBV7-9, the J gene TRBJ2-7, with D possibly being TRBD2 (6 bases). The CDR3 is 13 amino acids. Trimming removed 5 bases at V and 2 bases at J, with 10 bases between. Germline values: CDR1 SEHNR, CDR2 FQNEAQ (reference sequence). The CDR3: CASSPSGAYEQYF. The CDR3 nucleotides are TGTGCCAGCAGCCCCTCGGGGGCCTACGAGCAGTACTTC.

The rearrangement links TRBV15 to TRBJ2-1; 7 bases line up with TRBD1. Trimming cost V 8 bases and J 0 bases; bases outside gene matches: 10. Germline values: CDR1 LNHNV, CDR2 YYDKDF (reference sequence). The CDR3 has 16 amino acids. CDR3 residues: CATSGQELSSYNEQFF. CDR3 bases: TGTGCCACCTCCGGACAGGAGCTTAGCTCCTACAATGAGCAGTTCTTC.

The chain links TRBV2 to TRBJ1-5; the D gene is possibly TRBD1 (5 bases). Germline lookup yields CDR1 SNHLY and CDR2 FYNNEI. V dropped 6 bases and J dropped 0 bases, with 9 bases sitting between them. CDR3 length equals 14 residues. The CDR3 nucleotides read TGTGCCAGCAGAGAGACAGTTAGCAATCAGCCCCAGCATTTT. As protein: CASRETVSNQPQHF.

The genes are TRBV10-1 and TRBJ2-1, with TRBD1 identical over 9 bases. The CDR3 spans 15 residues. V trimming: 0 bases; J trimming: 6 bases; junction bases outside the gene matches: 3. Germline V lookup: CDR1 WNHNN, CDR2 SYGVQD (reference sequence). The CDR3 loop reads CASSESRDRANEQFF. The CDR3 coding sequence is TGCGCCAGCAGTGAGTCCCGGGACAGGGCCAATGAGCAGTTCTTC.

The CDR3 loop is CASSWPVTGLAGETDTQYF. In DNA form, the CDR3 reads TGCGCCAGCAGCTGGCCAGTGACGGGACTAGCGGGAGAAACAGATACGCAGTATTTT. The genes are TRBV5-1 and TRBJ2-3, with 14 bases matching TRBD2. Per the germline V gene, CDR1 is SGHRS and CDR2 is YFSETQ. The CDR3 spans 19 residues. V was clipped by 3 bases and J by 3 bases; unmatched bases: 12.